The table lists the clone carrying this TCR beta chain with a count of one. Its antigen is currently unknown. The entry originates in a study of a mutant IDH1 vaccine in newly diagnosed glioma. This CDR3 spans 16 amino acids. The V gene's germline CDR1 is GTSNPN and CDR2 SVGIG (reference sequence). Trimming shortened V by 1 base and J by 8 bases, and 24 bases separated the two germline ends. Produced via immunoSEQ multiplex PCR; TCRdb's table is partial and in-frame only. The table has about 40,000 clones, around 76% seen once. Sample time point: week 23, last vaccination. The vaccine gave 300 ug of a 20-mer mutant IDH1 peptide subcutaneously per dose.

This chain joins TRBV30 and TRBJ2-7, with D possibly called TRBD1 or TRBD2 (6 bases each). This clonotype was sampled from a man between 50 and 59 years old with glioma. This sample comprised PBMCs, obtained from a glioma patient whose treatment included an IDH1 peptide vaccine. As DNA, the CDR3 is TGTGCCTGGAGTGACAATGGCGGGACAAAAACGGGGAAGCAGTACTTC. It is translated as CAWSDNGGTKTGKQYF.